Following are 16 T cell receptor beta chains from one sample sequenced in a study of somatic mutations in cytotoxic T cells in rheumatoid arthritis. Clones were read by immunoSEQ multiplex PCR, and TCRdb kept only the in-frame ones, dropping some. The sample shows roughly 14,000 clones, about 93% of them seen only once. Sequencing was done on a sample of CD4+ T cells sorted from blood. The source is a man in his sixties or seventies with rheumatoid arthritis.

This clone has only one observation. V and J are TRBV11-3 and TRBJ2-3, with D maybe TRBD2 (6 bases). Germline CDR1 and CDR2: SGHNT and YENEEA. Trimming removed 2 bases at V and 2 bases at J, with 8 bases between. CDR3 size: 14 residues. The CDR3 sequence is CASSLTGATDTQYF. In DNA form, the CDR3 reads TGTGCCAGCAGCTTAACGGGAGCCACAGATACGCAGTATTTT.

The rearrangement uses TRBV29-1 and TRBJ1-5; a possible D gene is TRBD1 (5 bases). V lost 3 bases, J lost 2 bases, and 11 bases lay in between. The CDR3 has 14 amino acids. Germline V gene data show CDR1 as SQVTM and CDR2 as ANQGSEA. The CDR3 region is CSVEVGGGNQPQHF. The CDR3 DNA is TGCAGCGTTGAGGTTGGGGGGGGCAATCAGCCCCAGCATTTT. The full variable domain, its missing parts supplied by reference TRBV29-1 and TRBJ1-5, is SAVISQKPSRDICQRGTSLTIQCQVDSQVTMMFWYRQQPGQSLTLIATANQGSEATYESGFVIDKFPISRPNLTFSTLTVSNMSPEDSSIYLCSVEVGGGNQPQHFGDGTRLSIL.

This chain connects TRBV11-2 to TRBJ1-1, with D possibly TRBD1 on 5 matching bases. The CDR3 contains 15 residues. CDR1 and CDR2 (germline): SGHAT, FQNNGV. V gave up 0 bases and J gave up 5 bases, with 13 bases separating them. CDR3 sequence reads: CASSLDRTRQTEAFF. The DNA for the CDR3 is TGTGCCAGCAGCTTAGATCGGACAAGACAGACTGAAGCTTTCTTT.

V is TRBV9 and J is TRBJ2-6; D uncertain. The V gene's germline CDR1 is SGDLS and CDR2 YYNGEE. There are 14 residues in the CDR3. V was shortened by 2 bases and J by 1 base, with 4 bases between the two germline ends. Written as DNA, the CDR3 is TGTGCCAGCAGCGTCCCGTCTGGGGCCAACGTCCTGACTTTC. Translation: CASSVPSGANVLTF.

The DNA of the CDR3 is TGTGCCAGCAGTTACTTGGGACAGAGCAATCAGCCCCAGCATTTT. Amino acid sequence: CASSYLGQSNQPQHF. This chain joins TRBV6-5 and TRBJ1-5, with 7 bases that match TRBD1. The germline gives CDR1 MNHEY, CDR2 SVGAGI. The V and J ends lost 1 base and 1 base, in that order; junction bases with no gene match: 1. The CDR3 has 15 residues.

The chain recombines TRBV4-2 with TRBJ2-7; D gene ambiguous. Per germline, CDR1 LGHNA and CDR2 YNFKEQ. The CDR3 is made up of 16 amino acids. V lost 4 bases, J lost 3 bases, and 19 bases lay in between. The CDR3 loop reads CASSRAADRPGYEQYF. DNA for the CDR3: TGTGCCAGCAGCCGCGCGGCAGACCGACCCGGCTACGAGCAGTACTTC.

This clone came up once. V gene TRBV18 combines with J gene TRBJ2-7, with TRBD2 identical over 8 bases. The CDR3 has 16 residues. V trimming: 6 bases; J trimming: 1 base; junction bases outside the gene matches: 11. Per the germline V gene, CDR1 is KGHSH and CDR2 is LQKENI. CDR3 DNA sequence: TGTGCCAGCTCCCCTCCGTCGGGGGGGCTTTCCTACGAGCAGTACTTC. It yields the protein CASSPPSGGLSYEQYF. Filled out from reference TRBV18 and TRBJ2-7, the complete variable domain reads NAGVMQNPRHLVRRRGQEARLRCSPMKGHSHVYWYRQLPEEGLKFMVYLQKENIIDESGMPKERFSAEFPKEGPSILRIQQVVRGDSAAYFCASSPPSGGLSYEQYFGPGTRLTVT.

V gene TRBV6-6 combines with J gene TRBJ2-1; 10 bases fit TRBD2. CDR1 is MNHNY, CDR2 SVGAGI, per germline (reference sequence). Trimming cost V 7 bases and J 10 bases; bases outside gene matches: 4. The CDR3 runs to 12 residues. For the CDR3, the DNA is TGTGCCAGCAAGCGGGAGGGCCTCGAGCAGTTCTTC. Protein: CASKREGLEQFF.

The V and J genes are TRBV2 and TRBJ1-2; 7 bases are a match to TRBD1. The CDR3 consists of 13 residues. The germline V gene encodes CDR1 SNHLY and CDR2 FYNNEI. With V trimmed by 2 bases and J by 4 bases, 1 base remained unmatched. The CDR3 DNA follows: TGTGCCAGCAGTGAACAGGGGGGCTATGGCTACACCTTC. The encoded protein is CASSEQGGYGYTF.

This clone was counted once. The CDR3 region is CAIRPGEIETQYF. The CDR3 nucleotides are TGTGCCATCAGGCCAGGGGAAATCGAGACCCAGTACTTC. The rearrangement uses TRBV10-3 and TRBJ2-5, with D perhaps matching TRBD1 (6 bases). The CDR3 runs to 13 residues. Trimming left V 6 bases short and J 5 bases short, with 13 bases between. The germline gives CDR1 ENHRY, CDR2 SYGVKD.

This clone was recorded once. The chain combines TRBV6-5 with TRBJ2-7; 7 nucleotides match TRBD2. Germline CDR1 reads MNHEY; CDR2 reads SVGAGI. The CDR3 consists of 15 residues. Trimming at V came to 2 bases and at J to 3 bases, leaving 7 bases not matched to a gene. The DNA of the CDR3 is TGTGCCAGCAGTTACACGGGGAGGGGTATCTACGAGCAGTACTTC. Protein sequence: CASSYTGRGIYEQYF.

This clone was observed a few times. This chain links TRBV7-9 with TRBJ1-2, with D uncertain. The germline CDR1 and CDR2 sequences are SEHNR and FQNEAQ (reference sequence). The V gene lost 5 bases and the J gene lost 3 bases, with 16 bases spanning the gap. This CDR3 is built from 15 residues. CDR3 bases: TGTGCCAGCAGCAGGAGAGAGGGAGATGACTATGGCTACACCTTC. It translates to CASSRREGDDYGYTF.

The CDR3 DNA sequence: TGTGCCAGCACCCACTCGGGCTCCCCCCAGGGCATTCAGTACTTC. Encoded protein: CASTHSGSPQGIQYF. This rearrangement joins TRBV6-6 to TRBJ2-4; D perhaps matches TRBD1 (5 bases). The CDR3 length is 15 residues. V was trimmed by 7 bases and J by 9 bases, leaving 22 bases between them. CDR1 and CDR2 (germline): MNHNY, SVGAGI (reference sequence).

This chain links TRBV28 with TRBJ1-2; 8 bases agree with TRBD1. V trimming: 5 bases; J trimming: 0 bases; junction bases outside the gene matches: 8. The CDR3 covers 16 residues. The germline V gene has CDR1 MDHEN and CDR2 SYDVKM. Here the CDR3 DNA reads TGTGCCAGCAGTCCGGGGGGACAGGAACCTAACTATGGCTACACCTTC. Translation: CASSPGGQEPNYGYTF.

The rearrangement joins TRBV27 to TRBJ1-3; TRBD1 matches at 11 bases. The V and J ends lost 1 base and 6 bases, in that order; junction bases with no gene match: 11. CDR1 MNHEY and CDR2 SMNVEV come from the germline V gene (reference sequence). There are 18 residues in the CDR3. In DNA, the CDR3 is TGTGCCAGCAGTTTATTCCCACCCCGGGACAGGGGGATAAACACCATATATTTT. Translation: CASSLFPPRDRGINTIYF.

The chain carries TRBV6-1 and TRBJ1-5; tentative D call: TRBD1 (6 bases). Germline V gene sequence: CDR1 MNHNS, CDR2 SASEGT. V lost 4 bases and J lost 5, with 9 bases in between. This CDR3 has 13 residues. The CDR3 bases are TGTGCCAGCAGTGTGACAGGAGATCAGCCCCAGCATTTT. It is translated as CASSVTGDQPQHF.